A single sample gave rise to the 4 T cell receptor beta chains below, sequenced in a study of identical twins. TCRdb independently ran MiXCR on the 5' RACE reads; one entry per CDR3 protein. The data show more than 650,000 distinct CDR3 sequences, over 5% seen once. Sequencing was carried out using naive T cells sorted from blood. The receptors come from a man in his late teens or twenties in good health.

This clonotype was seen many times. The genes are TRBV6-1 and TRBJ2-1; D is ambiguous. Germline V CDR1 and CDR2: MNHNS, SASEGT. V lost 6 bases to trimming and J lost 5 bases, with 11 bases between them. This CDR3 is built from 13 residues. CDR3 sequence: CASSGPLNNEQFF. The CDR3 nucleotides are TGTGCCAGCAGCGGCCCGCTAAACAATGAGCAGTTCTTC.

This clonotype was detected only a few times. The CDR3 bases are TGTGCCTGGTTTAGGCCGGGACTAGCGGGGTACAATGAGCAGTTCTTC. It encodes CAWFRPGLAGYNEQFF. The V call is TRBV30, the J call TRBJ2-1, with 13 bases identical to TRBD2. The CDR3 loop spans 16 amino acids. Germline-derived CDR1 and CDR2 are GTSNPN and SVGIG (reference sequence). The junction had 8 bases not matched to a gene; V was cut back by 5 bases and J by 4 bases.

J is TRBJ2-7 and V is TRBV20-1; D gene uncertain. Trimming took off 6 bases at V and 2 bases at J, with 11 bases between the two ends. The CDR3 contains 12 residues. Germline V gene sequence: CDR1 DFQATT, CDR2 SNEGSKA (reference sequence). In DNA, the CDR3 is TGCAGTGCCCCGACACCAACCTACGAGCAGTACTTC. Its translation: CSAPTPTYEQYF.

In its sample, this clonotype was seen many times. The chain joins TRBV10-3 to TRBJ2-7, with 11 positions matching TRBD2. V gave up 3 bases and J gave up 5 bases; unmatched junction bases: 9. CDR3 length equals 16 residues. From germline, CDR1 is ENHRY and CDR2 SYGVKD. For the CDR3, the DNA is TGTGCCATCAGTGATCTGCTAGCGGGAGGTAAAAACGAGCAGTACTTC. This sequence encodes CAISDLLAGGKNEQYF.